This T cell receptor beta chain comes out of a study of blood T cells in healthy people across ages. A second PCR of roughly 7 to 11 cycles used a sample-barcoded 5' primer and a J-beta primer mix. One entry per CDR3 protein results from TCRdb running MiXCR on the 5' RACE reads. The sample has about 1.6 million distinct CDR3 sequences, roughly a third seen once. CDR1 and CDR2 (germline): SGHTA, FQGNSA. This CDR3 comprises 12 residues. The clonotype comes from a woman aged 25-40 years in good health. The V call is TRBV7-2, the J call TRBJ2-7; no firm D call. The last part of the DNA fits TRBJ2-5 better; the J call may be wrong. Sequencing was performed on blood. CDR3 sequence: CASSFPITTQYF. In nucleotides, the CDR3 is TGTGCCAGCAGCTTTCCGATCACGACCCAGTACTTC.